These T cell receptor beta chains were read from a single sample in a study of cytomegalovirus exposure and HLA in healthy donors. Profiled with immunoSEQ multiplex PCR; TCRdb holds only in-frame clones, not every one. The table shows about 94,000 clones, with roughly four fifths occurring only once. Sequences were obtained from PBMCs. The receptor source for this set is a human donor in good health. Both conserved end residues are part of each CDR3. Part of the rows lack a size; the others show once, few, many or a class for expanded clones.

TRBJ1-5,once,TRBV19,CASTGHLIATLRQPQHF
TRBJ2-2,-,TRBV7-9,CASSWGGFNTGELFF
TRBJ2-1,once,TRBV11-2,CASSPVLQRVDEQFF
TRBJ1-1,-,TRBV7-2,CASSLNPEGTEAFF
TRBJ1-1,-,TRBV6-6,CASSYSRQPNTEAFF
TRBJ1-5,-,TRBV27,CASSLTGPGQPQHF
TRBJ2-7,-,TRBV5-1,CASCLGAGYIYGQYF
TRBJ2-2,few,TRBV29-1,CSVVIAAGELFF
TRBJ1-5,-,TRBV7-8,CASTPSGGSNQPQHF
TRBJ1-1,-,TRBV6-5,CASREDRGGTEAFF
TRBJ2-2,-,TRBV5-1,CASSSGLTGELFF
TRBJ2-4,-,TRBV6-1,CASSARTVPIQYF
TRBJ2-7,-,TRBV25-1,CASSDPGTSGRSSYEQYF
TRBJ2-3,few,TRBV7-9,CATLAGGSTDTQYF
TRBJ1-1,-,TRBV27,CASSLLQQVPNTEAFF
TRBJ1-5,once,TRBV6-1,CAGRRHGNQPQHF
TRBJ1-1,-,TRBV18,CASSPNGQGNTEAFF
TRBJ1-2,once,TRBV4-1,CASSPGQGTGYTF
TRBJ1-1,few,TRBV19,CASSISGEAFF
TRBJ2-7,-,TRBV5-1,CASSLAQGPYEQYF
TRBJ2-3,-,TRBV7-8,CASSSIRGLTDTQYF
TRBJ1-1,-,TRBV5-1,CASSRTGILNEAFF
TRBJ2-7,-,TRBV9,CASSADRGLGEQYF
TRBJ1-1,-,TRBV27,CASSLAGRRTEAFF
TRBJ2-5,-,TRBV18,CATLSGVGETQYF
TRBJ2-3,-,TRBV11-3,CASSEGSSGSTDTQYF
TRBJ2-7,-,TRBV4-1,CASSQEGRGYEQYF
TRBJ1-2,-,TRBV2,CASSGASYGYTF
TRBJ2-6,-,TRBV6-4,CASSDSPGAGANVLTF
TRBJ2-7,-,TRBV4-1,CASSQVGGRAAGQYF
TRBJ2-7,-,TRBV27,CASSLSGGAVPYEQYF
TRBJ2-5,-,TRBV5-6,CASSRTGDWEETQYF
TRBJ2-5,once,TRBV11-2,CASSRLLGGLDQETQYF
TRBJ2-7,-,TRBV27,CASREGRIHEQYF
TRBJ2-1,-,TRBV2,CASPDGEEQFF
TRBJ2-1,-,TRBV5-1,CASSLPLDSYNEQFF
TRBJ2-7,-,TRBV7-2,CASSPSGRVEQYF
TRBJ2-7,-,TRBV10-3,CAISESPTGDEQYF
TRBJ2-2,few,TRBV27,CASSPNSGRGELFF
TRBJ2-2,-,TRBV5-1,CASSLSGSATGELFF